This TCR beta chain is from a study of T-cell reconstitution after alpha-beta-depleted transplantation in children. Overall study findings and caveats: About two months after transplant, alpha-beta T cells reportedly came from several hundred expanded graft clones. Surviving recipient T cells and thymic progenitors underlay high day-60 TCRbeta diversity in some patients. One year after transplant, T-cell counts and diversity came mostly from newly produced T cells.

A word on this clonotype: What it binds is not known.

Unique molecular identifiers tagged the TCRbeta library. MiXCR was run by TCRdb on the PCR reads, yielding one entry per CDR3 protein. This table has a few hundred thousand distinct CDR3 sequences, 23% appearing once. The germline CDR1 and CDR2 sequences are SQVTM and ANQGSEA. This CDR3 is 14 amino acids long. J was trimmed by 0 bases and V by 6 bases; bases with no gene match: 6. This sample comprised PBMCs, mostly from graft donor cells, obtained 180 days after TCRalphabeta/CD19-depleted stem cell transplant. The rearrangement uses TRBV29-1 and TRBJ2-5; 8 positions agree with TRBD1. The clonotype originates from a male patient aged 10 to 17 who had a stem cell transplant for acute lymphoblastic leukemia, so the T cells may come from the graft donor. CDR3 in amino acids: CSVDKTGDQETQYF. The CDR3 nucleotides read TGCAGCGTAGATAAGACAGGGGACCAAGAGACCCAGTACTTC.